Here is one T cell receptor (beta chain) with its context. This receptor's antigen is unknown. No base quality information exists; no much larger clone differs at one position. Each collaborating institution followed its own protocols to collect whole blood in K2EDTA tubes. For TCRbeta analysis, collaborators shipped samples in one of three forms: frozen whole blood, isolated PBMCs, or DNA extracted from either of those sample types. TCRbeta CDR3 regions were amplified from genomic DNA by means of the immunoSEQ Assay, a bias-controlled multiplex PCR. The original pipeline was this. Within the assay, amplification of reference gene primers was used to estimate how many nucleated cells each sample contained. Sequence reads were collapsed and filtered to measure the absolute abundance of every unique TCRbeta CDR3 rearrangement. For each sample, productive Simpson clonality was calculated as the square root of Simpson's diversity index over productive rearrangements. Sourced from immuneACCESS, this table was stored by TCRdb with only in-frame sequences that have V and J called. A share of the clones is absent; for the studies checked, an unresolved V gene accounts for under half, and the remainder has no known explanation. V and J calls and clone size follow that table, whereas D and trimming were derived from the DNA. The sample includes about 140,000 clones, with 84% observed a single time. The top ten clonotypes cover more than 7% of the sample.

This entry belongs to a study of blood T cell repertoires in COVID-19 (dated by TCRdb to between 2020 and 2021). For the wider study: Samples covering the acute and convalescent phases of COVID-19 were provided by collaborators in the United States, Italy and Spain. Where available, HLA class I and class II types were taken from metadata supplied by the sample provider and were not determined by assay-based typing. Samples came from the ongoing ImmuneRACE study (first 160 participants) plus 1,254 subjects from 6 global collaborators. The repertoires were released in a freely available public database meant as a resource for research on the immune response to SARS-CoV-2. The prospective study material was composed of cDNA or gDNA derived from T cells, B-cell-depleted T cells, or PBMCs. The dataset comprised deeply sampled blood TCRbeta repertoires from subjects exposed to, actively infected with, or recovered from COVID-19. Sample metadata almost always included a de-identified subject ID, COVID-19 status, age in years and sex.

V drops 0 bases and J drops 0 bases, leaving 11 bases in between. From its cysteine to its phenylalanine, the CDR3 spans 16 amino acids. The CDR3 DNA has 48 bases and is translated from base 1. CDR1 and CDR2 (SGHDN, FVKESK) derive from the germline V gene. General findings and caveats noted by the study authors: The quantity of clinical and demographic metadata differed by source and by participant and was supplied without curation.

The sequenced sample consisted of peripheral blood. This chain is built from TRBV14 and TRBJ1-1; matching of 5 bases hints at TRBD1 as the D gene. The receptor was derived from a human donor in a cohort sampled during active COVID-19. The DNA sequence is TGTGCCAGCAGCCAAGATTTGGGGCGAATGAACACTGAAGCTTTCTTT. It translates as CASSQDLGRMNTEAFF.